The source of this T cell receptor beta chain is a study of blood T cell repertoires in COVID-19 (TCRdb year 2020). For the wider study: Collaborator samples came from the United States, Italy and Spain and covered acute and convalescent phases of COVID-19. The material from the prospective study consisted of cDNA or gDNA derived from T cells, B-cell-depleted T cells, or PBMCs. Where available, HLA class I and class II types were taken from metadata supplied by the sample provider and were not determined by assay-based typing. A freely available public database, intended as a resource for researchers studying the immune response to SARS-CoV-2, is where the repertoires were released. Nearly every sample came with metadata listing a de-identified subject ID, COVID-19 status, age in years and sex. The samples were drawn from the first 160 participants of the ongoing ImmuneRACE study and from 1,254 subjects provided by 6 global collaborators. Deeply sampled blood TCRbeta repertoires from subjects exposed to, actively infected with, or recovered from COVID-19 were included in the dataset.

The CDR3 has 13 amino acids, counting the end cysteine and phenylalanine. The entry retains the CDR3 DNA only, 39 bases that are in frame from base 1. The germline V gene provides CDR1 MNHEY and CDR2 SVGAGI. Trimming at the junction amounts to 6 bases on V and 1 base on J, and the germline ends lie 9 bases apart. Turning to this clone: Its antigen is still unknown. Per-nucleotide qualities are absent, and no much larger clonotype sits a single base away.

The paper's findings and limits, for the study overall: The amount of clinical and demographic metadata varied by source and participant and was provided uncurated.

TCRbeta CDR3 regions were amplified from genomic DNA using the immunoSEQ Assay, a bias-controlled multiplex PCR. The authors' pipeline ran thus. The number of nucleated cells in each sample was estimated by amplification of reference gene primers within the assay. To quantify the absolute abundance of each unique TCRbeta CDR3 rearrangement, sequence reads were collapsed and filtered. Productive Simpson clonality was computed per sample as the square root of Simpson's diversity index over productive rearrangements. The source is immuneACCESS, and TCRdb retained only in-frame sequences with V and J called. Part of the clones is not carried over; for the studies checked, unresolved V genes explain less than half of this, and the remainder is unexplained. V and J calls and clone size are as listed in that table; D and trimming were resolved from the DNA. The sample has fewer than 250,000 clones on record, under 90% of them singletons. The top ten clonotypes cover about 1.8% of the sample.

Participants in the prospective study were enrolled through a virtual design, were aged roughly 18 to 90 years, and lived in approximately 24 United States geographic areas. In the prospective study, cohorts were assigned on the basis of participant-reported clinical history obtained from a screening survey and a study questionnaire. For ImmuneRACE Cohort 3, a participant was defined as recovered based on two consecutive negative NP/OP PCR tests, clearance by a healthcare professional, or resolution of symptoms. Each participant in the prospective study had whole blood, serum and a nasopharyngeal or oropharyngeal swab collected by mobile phlebotomists. Over a 2-month period, participants in the prospective study had the option of providing additional blood draws and questionnaires. Before DNA extraction, blood samples from the prospective study were shipped at room temperature or frozen.

The sample consisted of PBMCs or T cells enriched from blood (not recorded which). Recombination joined TRBV6-5 with TRBJ1-1; a tentative D match to TRBD1 spans 6 bases. The origin of this receptor is a man aged 55 to 70 who had recovered from COVID-19. The CDR3 protein: CASRRTANTEAFF. The DNA reads as follows: TGTGCCAGCAGGCGGACAGCGAACACTGAAGCTTTCTTT.